These 9 T cell receptor beta chains were sequenced from one sample in a study of response to subunit inactivated influenza vaccine. TCRdb reprocessed the RT-PCR reads with MiXCR, giving one entry per CDR3 protein. The sample holds some 640,000 distinct CDR3 sequences, approximately 13% seen once. The specimen comprised PBMCs from blood, sampled around 15 days before vaccination. The receptors stem from a man aged 50 to 59 who received an inactivated influenza vaccine.

This rearrangement joins TRBV2 to TRBJ2-1; D gene uncertain. Per germline, CDR1 SNHLY and CDR2 FYNNEI. V lost 9 bases, J lost 0 bases, and 18 bases lay in between. The CDR3 loop spans 16 amino acids. The DNA for the CDR3 is TGTGCCAGTTTGGGGTTACGGACCAGCTCCTACAATGAGCAGTTCTTC. It codes for CASLGLRTSSYNEQFF.

This rearrangement joins TRBV7-2 to TRBJ2-3; D uncertain. Germline CDR1 and CDR2: SGHTA and FQGNSA. The CDR3 loop spans 14 amino acids. V was clipped by 3 bases and J by 2 bases, with 9 bases between them. DNA for the CDR3: TGTGCCAGCAGCTTCCTAGGCAACACAGATACGCAGTATTTT. It yields the protein CASSFLGNTDTQYF.

The V gene is TRBV9, the J gene TRBJ2-7, with 9 bases lining up with TRBD2. CDR3 size: 16 residues. From germline, CDR1 is SGDLS and CDR2 YYNGEE. The junction had 7 bases not matched to a gene; V was cut back by 0 bases and J by 3 bases. For the CDR3, the DNA is TGTGCCAGCAGCGTAGGCCCGGCGCGGGAGGGCTACGAGCAGTACTTC. It yields the protein CASSVGPAREGYEQYF. Filled out from reference TRBV9 and TRBJ2-7, the complete variable domain reads DSGVTQTPKHLITATGQRVTLRCSPRSGDLSVYWYQQSLDQGLQFLIQYYNGEERAKGNILERFSAQQFPDLHSELNLSSLELGDSALYFCASSVGPAREGYEQYFGPGTRLTVT.

This clonotype was counted at least ten times. The V call is TRBV6-5, the J call TRBJ2-1; D gene uncertain. The CDR3 runs to 14 residues. Germline V lookup: CDR1 MNHEY, CDR2 SVGAGI. The V gene lost 1 base and the J gene lost 0 bases, with 4 bases spanning the gap. The CDR3 region is CASSYFGSYNEQFF. The DNA for the CDR3 is TGTGCCAGCAGTTACTTCGGCTCCTACAATGAGCAGTTCTTC.

This clonotype was observed a few times. The chain uses TRBV29-1 and TRBJ2-2; D gene uncertain. Germline lookup yields CDR1 SQVTM and CDR2 ANQGSEA. Trimming cost V 5 bases and J 1 base, with 11 bases left between them. This CDR3 spans 14 amino acids. The CDR3 DNA reads as TGCAGCGTTAAGAAGTCCCTGAACACCGGGGAGCTGTTTTTT. Residues: CSVKKSLNTGELFF.

This sequence joins TRBV5-1 and TRBJ1-2, with 9 positions matching TRBD1. This CDR3 is 17 amino acids long. The V gene's germline CDR1 is SGHRS and CDR2 YFSETQ. The V and J ends lost 2 bases and 5 bases, in that order; junction bases with no gene match: 13. The CDR3 coding sequence is TGCGCCAGCAGCTTAAATTTTCCGGGACAGGGTGCATATGGCTACACCTTC. Protein: CASSLNFPGQGAYGYTF. The full variable domain, rest sourced from reference TRBV5-1 and TRBJ1-2, is KAGVTQTPRYLIKTRGQQVTLSCSPISGHRSVSWYQQTPGQGLQFLFEYFSETQRNKGNFPGRFSGRQFSNSRSEMNVSTLELGDSALYLCASSLNFPGQGAYGYTFGSGTRLTVV.

The sample holds a few counts of this clonotype. The chain uses TRBV29-1 and TRBJ2-3; 14 positions match TRBD2. Germline V gene data show CDR1 as SQVTM and CDR2 as ANQGSEA. With 4 bases clipped from V and 0 bases from J, the junction kept 3 bases outside the gene matches. The length of the CDR3 is 16 residues. The CDR3 loop reads CSVVGTSGGSTDTQYF. DNA for the CDR3: TGCAGCGTTGTAGGGACTAGCGGGGGCAGCACAGATACGCAGTATTTT.

The chain is built from TRBV11-1 and TRBJ2-7; 8 bases agree with TRBD2. The CDR3 sequence is 16 residues long. Germline CDR1 SGHAT, CDR2 FQDESV (reference sequence). V gave up 0 bases and J gave up 0 bases; unmatched junction bases: 4. The DNA of the CDR3 is TGTGCCAGCAGCTTAGCAGCGGGGGTACCCTCCTACGAGCAGTACTTC. Encoded protein: CASSLAAGVPSYEQYF.

Only a few counts were recorded for this clonotype. This rearrangement joins TRBV25-1 to TRBJ1-1; TRBD1 matches at 7 bases. The CDR3 is 14 amino acids. Germline V gives CDR1 MGHDK, CDR2 SYGVNS. The V and J ends lost 11 bases and 5 bases, in that order; junction bases with no gene match: 14. The CDR3 sequence: CASASTGTSTEAFF. CDR3 DNA: TGTGCCTCGGCGTCGACAGGGACCTCAACTGAAGCTTTCTTT.